These 10 T cell receptor beta chains were sequenced from one sample in a study of shared clonotypes between healthy human individuals. Assay: immunoSEQ multiplex PCR; the TCRdb copy retains only in-frame clones and omits some. The sample consists of approximately 500,000 clones, 90% to 96% of them appearing once. The sample consisted of naive CD4+ T cells sorted from blood. Subset: CD45RA+ positively selected. Receptors were obtained from a woman aged 30 to 39 in good health.

The CDR3 protein is CSVMRTANTEAFF. The CDR3 DNA reads as TGCAGCGTGATGAGGACGGCGAACACTGAAGCTTTCTTT. This chain connects TRBV29-1 to TRBJ1-1; D is unclear. The CDR3 sequence is 13 residues long. Germline V lookup: CDR1 SQVTM, CDR2 ANQGSEA. The V gene lost 6 bases and the J gene lost 1 base, with 12 bases spanning the gap.

The chain has TRBV10-1 and TRBJ2-7, with D possibly TRBD2 on 5 matching bases. From germline, CDR1 is WNHNN and CDR2 SYGVQD (reference sequence). Trimming removed 2 bases from V and 5 bases from J, with 16 bases in between. There are 15 residues in the CDR3. DNA of the CDR3: TGCGCCAGCAGTGAGGGACTTTCGAAATCGGACGAGCAGTACTTC. Amino acids: CASSEGLSKSDEQYF.

The rearrangement uses TRBV18 and TRBJ2-5; 9 bases align to TRBD2. The CDR3 is 15 amino acids. Germline-derived CDR1 and CDR2 are KGHSH and LQKENI. V lost 3 bases and J lost 3; bases outside the gene matches: 5. CDR3 sequence reads: CASSPPSGIEETQYF. The CDR3 DNA follows: TGTGCCAGCTCACCCCCTAGCGGGATCGAAGAGACCCAGTACTTC.

This chain uses TRBV27 with TRBJ1-1; D perhaps matches TRBD1 (6 bases). CDR1 MNHEY and CDR2 SMNVEV come from the germline V gene (reference sequence). CDR3 length equals 14 residues. The V gene lost 2 bases and the J gene lost 4 bases, with 11 bases spanning the gap. The CDR3 DNA is TGTGCCAGCAGTTTAGGGGGGCGGGGCACTGAAGCTTTCTTT. Its translation is CASSLGGRGTEAFF.

The chain has TRBV4-1 and TRBJ1-6; 8 bases align to TRBD1. CDR1 is MGHRA, CDR2 YSYEKL, per germline. Trimming at V came to 3 bases and at J to 7 bases, leaving 5 bases not matched to a gene. The CDR3 totals 15 residues. CDR3 DNA: TGCGCCAGCAGCCACCCGGGACAGGTCAATTCACCCCTCCACTTT. Residues: CASSHPGQVNSPLHF.

The chain links TRBV7-9 to TRBJ2-5; D gene uncertain. V lost 1 base, J lost 4 bases, and 13 bases lay in between. The CDR3 is 15 residues long. The germline V gene has CDR1 SEHNR and CDR2 FQNEAQ (reference sequence). CDR3 sequence: CASSLGRYAIETQYF. The CDR3 coding sequence is TGTGCCAGCAGCTTAGGACGGTATGCAATAGAGACCCAGTACTTC.

The chain joins TRBV27 to TRBJ1-2, with D perhaps matching TRBD1 (5 bases). CDR3 length equals 13 residues. V was shortened by 4 bases and J by 1 base, with 7 bases between the two germline ends. Germline CDR1 is MNHEY and CDR2 is SMNVEV (reference sequence). Here the CDR3 DNA reads TGTGCCAGCAGTTCGGGGGATAACTATGGCTACACCTTC. This sequence encodes CASSSGDNYGYTF.

The genes are TRBV29-1 and TRBJ1-1; unclear D gene. V lost 5 bases, J lost 0 bases, and 7 bases lay in between. The CDR3 has 12 residues. In germline, CDR1 is SQVTM, CDR2 ANQGSEA. CDR3 nucleotides: TGCAGCGTTATCAGGTTGAACACTGAAGCTTTCTTT. This gives the protein CSVIRLNTEAFF.

This clone turned up a few times. The genes are TRBV19 and TRBJ1-2; 7 bases are shared with TRBD1. This CDR3 has 14 residues. The V gene end was trimmed by 5 bases and the J gene end by 2 bases; junction bases not matched to a gene: 5. CDR1 LNHDA and CDR2 SQIVND come from the germline V gene (reference sequence). The CDR3 reads CASSPPTGNYGYTF. The CDR3 coding sequence is TGTGCCAGTAGTCCTCCGACAGGGAACTATGGCTACACCTTC.

The rearrangement links TRBV19 to TRBJ2-5; tentative D call: TRBD2 (6 bases). V gave up 2 bases and J gave up 4 bases, with 14 bases separating them. CDR3 size: 15 residues. CDR1 is LNHDA, CDR2 SQIVND, per germline (reference sequence). The CDR3 here is CASSISGGMRETQYF. As DNA, the CDR3 is TGTGCCAGTAGTATAAGTGGAGGGATGCGAGAGACCCAGTACTTC.